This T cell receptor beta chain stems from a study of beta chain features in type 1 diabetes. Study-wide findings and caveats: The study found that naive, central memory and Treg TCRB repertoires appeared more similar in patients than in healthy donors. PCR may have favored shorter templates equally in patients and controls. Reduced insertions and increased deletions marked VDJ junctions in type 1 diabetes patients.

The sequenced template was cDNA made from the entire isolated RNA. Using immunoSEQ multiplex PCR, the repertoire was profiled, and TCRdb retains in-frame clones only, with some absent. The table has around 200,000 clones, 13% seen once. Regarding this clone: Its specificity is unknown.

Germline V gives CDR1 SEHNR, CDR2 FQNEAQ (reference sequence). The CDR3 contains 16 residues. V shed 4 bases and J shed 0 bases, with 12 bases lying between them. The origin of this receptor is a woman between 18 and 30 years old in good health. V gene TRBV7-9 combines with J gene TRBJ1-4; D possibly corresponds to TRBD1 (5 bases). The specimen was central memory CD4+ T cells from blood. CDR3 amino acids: CASSSDSLATNEKLFF. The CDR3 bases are TGTGCCAGCAGCTCCGACAGCCTTGCAACTAATGAAAAACTGTTTTTT.